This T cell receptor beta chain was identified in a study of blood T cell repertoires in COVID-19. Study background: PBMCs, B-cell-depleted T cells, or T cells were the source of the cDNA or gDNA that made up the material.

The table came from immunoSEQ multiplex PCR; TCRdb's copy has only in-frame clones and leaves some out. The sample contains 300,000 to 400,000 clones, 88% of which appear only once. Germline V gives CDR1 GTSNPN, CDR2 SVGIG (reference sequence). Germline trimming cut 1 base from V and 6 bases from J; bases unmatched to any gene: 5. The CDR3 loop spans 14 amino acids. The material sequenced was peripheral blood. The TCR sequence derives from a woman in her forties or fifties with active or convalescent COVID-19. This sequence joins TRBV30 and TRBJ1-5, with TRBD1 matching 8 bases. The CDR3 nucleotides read TGTGCCTGGAGTGGAAGACAGGGGTCTCAGCCCCAGCATTTT. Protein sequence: CAWSGRQGSQPQHF.